The 4 T cell receptor beta chains below come from one sample, sequenced in a study of post-analysis software for immune sequencing data. Which antigens these TCRs recognize remains unknown. Unique molecular identifiers were carried by the TCR beta cDNA libraries. TCRdb re-called the PCR reads with MiXCR, one entry per CDR3 protein. The table records hundreds of thousands of distinct CDR3 sequences, 30% of them present only once. Study-level results: Compared with controls, patients had more of five TRBV segments, including TRBV5-6, TRBV5-1 and TRBV20-1.

Sequences were obtained from blood. Every receptor here comes from a girl aged 5-17 years with multiple sclerosis.

The V and J genes are TRBV20-1 and TRBJ1-4, with 7 bases fitting TRBD1. V lost 4 bases, J lost 4 bases, and 6 bases stayed unmatched. CDR3 length equals 14 residues. CDR1 and CDR2 (germline): DFQATT, SNEGSKA (reference sequence). This chain's CDR3 is CSAKRTGRNEKLFF. DNA of the CDR3: TGCAGTGCTAAAAGGACAGGTCGTAATGAAAAACTGTTTTTT.

Notes on this clonotype: The junction and the germline gene differ at one end; a read error may be behind it. The CDR3 nucleotides read TGTGCCAGCAGCCTCGGGACAGCCTCTGACGCTTTCTTT. Protein: CASSLGTASDAFF. The chain employs TRBV12-3 or TRBV12-4 and TRBJ1-1; 7 nucleotides agree with TRBD1. The CDR3 runs 13 residues.

The chain recombines TRBV29-1 with TRBJ1-4; possible D gene TRBD1, 5 bases. Trimming shortened V by 5 bases and J by 0 bases, and 13 bases separated the two germline ends. The CDR3 has 15 residues. The germline V gene has CDR1 SQVTM and CDR2 ANQGSEA. DNA of the CDR3: TGCAGCGTTCAGACGGGGGGTGCAACTAATGAAAAACTGTTTTTT. It translates to CSVQTGGATNEKLFF.

V gene TRBV30 combines with J gene TRBJ2-1; possibly TRBD2 for D (5 bases). In germline, CDR1 is GTSNPN, CDR2 SVGIG (reference sequence). V was clipped by 4 bases and J by 9 bases, with 16 bases between them. CDR3 length: 13 amino acids. This CDR3 reads CAWTVRARTEQFF. CDR3 coding DNA: TGTGCCTGGACGGTGCGGGCCAGGACTGAGCAGTTCTTC.